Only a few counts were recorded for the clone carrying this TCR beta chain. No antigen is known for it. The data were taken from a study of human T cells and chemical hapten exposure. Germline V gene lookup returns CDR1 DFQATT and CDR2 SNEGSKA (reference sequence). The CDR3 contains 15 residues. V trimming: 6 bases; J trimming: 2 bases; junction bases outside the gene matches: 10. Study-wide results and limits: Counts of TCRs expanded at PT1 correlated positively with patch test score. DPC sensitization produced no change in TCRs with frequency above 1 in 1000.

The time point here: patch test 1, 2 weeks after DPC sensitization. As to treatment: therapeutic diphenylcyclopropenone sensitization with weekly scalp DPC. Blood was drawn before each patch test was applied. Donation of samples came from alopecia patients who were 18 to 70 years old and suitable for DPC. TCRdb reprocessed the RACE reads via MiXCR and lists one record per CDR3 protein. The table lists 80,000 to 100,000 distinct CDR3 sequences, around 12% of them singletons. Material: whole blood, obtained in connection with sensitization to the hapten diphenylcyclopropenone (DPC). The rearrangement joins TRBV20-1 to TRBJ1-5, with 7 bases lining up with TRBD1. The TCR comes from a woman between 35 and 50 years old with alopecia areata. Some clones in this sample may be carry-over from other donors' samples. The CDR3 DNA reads TGCAGTGCCAACACCCGACAGGGTGGCAATCAGCCCCAGCATTTT. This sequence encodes CSANTRQGGNQPQHF.